Below are 2 T cell receptor beta chains sequenced from a single sample in a study of T cells in Graves' hyperthyroidism and ophthalmopathy. RNA transcripts were the template for amplifying TCR beta CDR3 regions. Initially, a first-round RT-PCR of the TCR CDR3 employed the HTBI primer set. TCRdb fed the multiplex PCR reads into MiXCR, producing one record per CDR3 protein. The sample holds about 350,000 distinct CDR3 sequences, roughly 13% seen once. The sample taken for sequencing was blood. Every receptor here comes from a middle-aged woman with Graves' ophthalmopathy.

This clonotype has at least ten counts. This chain links TRBV12-3 or TRBV12-4 with TRBJ2-1; TRBD1 agrees at 9 bases. V was pared by 5 bases and J by 6 bases, with 11 bases of the junction left unmatched. This CDR3 is 16 amino acids long. The CDR3 nucleotides are TGTGCCAGCAGTAAACTCCCGGGACAGGGAATCAATGAGCAGTTCTTC. Protein product: CASSKLPGQGINEQFF.

This clonotype was seen a handful of times. The V and J genes are TRBV7-2 and TRBJ2-7; 8 bases map to TRBD1. The CDR3 has 15 amino acids. V was pared by 2 bases and J by 6 bases, with 9 bases of the junction left unmatched. Germline V gene data show CDR1 as SGHTA and CDR2 as FQGNSA. CDR3 in amino acids: CASSLYQDRVFEQYF. The CDR3 nucleotides are TGTGCCAGCAGCTTATATCAGGACAGGGTCTTCGAGCAGTACTTC.